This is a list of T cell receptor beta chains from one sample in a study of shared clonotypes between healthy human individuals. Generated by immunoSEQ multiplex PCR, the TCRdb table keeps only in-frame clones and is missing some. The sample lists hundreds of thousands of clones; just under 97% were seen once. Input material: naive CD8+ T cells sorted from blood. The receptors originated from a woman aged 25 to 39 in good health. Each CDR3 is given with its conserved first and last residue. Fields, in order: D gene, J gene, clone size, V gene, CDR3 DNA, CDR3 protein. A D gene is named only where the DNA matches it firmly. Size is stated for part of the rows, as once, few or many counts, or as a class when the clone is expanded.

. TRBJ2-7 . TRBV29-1 TGCAGCGTTGAAGGTAATGACATAGGCTACGAGCAGTACTTC CSVEGNDIGYEQYF
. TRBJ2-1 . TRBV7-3 TGTGCCAGCAGCTTAACAGCGTCTGGTGAGCAGTTCTTC CASSLTASGEQFF
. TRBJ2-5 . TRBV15 TGTGCCACCAGCAGAGATAGATACGGGAGAGAGACCCAGTACTTC CATSRDRYGRETQYF
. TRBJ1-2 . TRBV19 TGTGCCAGTTCGCCCAACCTGGCAGTCGAGTATGGCTACACCTTC CASSPNLAVEYGYTF
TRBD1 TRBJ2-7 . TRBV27 TGTGCCAGCAGTTTATCGCCAGGGGGCTACGAGCAGTACTTC CASSLSPGGYEQYF
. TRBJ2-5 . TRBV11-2 TGTGCCAGCAGCGGTAAAAAAGGGAGGCCCCTTGGCGAGACCCAGTACTTC CASSGKKGRPLGETQYF
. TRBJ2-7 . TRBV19 TGTGCCAGTAGTATGGGCGGCACCTCCTACGAGCAGTACTTC CASSMGGTSYEQYF
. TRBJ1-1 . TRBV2 TGTGCCAGTCCGCGGGGGAGGACTGAAGCTTTCTTT CASPRGRTEAFF
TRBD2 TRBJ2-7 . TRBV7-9 TGTGCCAGCAGCGGTAGAGCTAGGGTAGCGGGGGTCTACGAGCAGTACTTC CASSGRARVAGVYEQYF
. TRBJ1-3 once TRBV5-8 TGTGCCAGCAGCTCAAAATGGCACAGGTCGGTCTCTGGAAACACCATATATTTT CASSSKWHRSVSGNTIYF
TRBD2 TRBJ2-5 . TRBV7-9 TGTGCCAGCAGCCAACATGGGCCTAGCGGAGCACAAGAGACCCAGTACTTC CASSQHGPSGAQETQYF
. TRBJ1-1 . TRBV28 TGTGCCTCCCAGGGGTTTTTCATGAACACTGAAGCTTTCTTT CASQGFFMNTEAFF
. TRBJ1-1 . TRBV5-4 TGTGCCAGCAGCTTGTCTGGGAATGAAGCTTTCTTT CASSLSGNEAFF
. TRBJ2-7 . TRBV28 TGTGCCAGCAGTTTAATGAGTGAAACCTACGAGCAGTACTTC CASSLMSETYEQYF
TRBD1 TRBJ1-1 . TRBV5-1 TGCGCCAGCAGCTTGGATGGGACAGTCCCCCTTAGCACTGAAGCTTTCTTT CASSLDGTVPLSTEAFF
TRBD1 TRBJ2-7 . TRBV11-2 TGTGCCAGCAGCCCCCCACCGGGACAGGGGATATACGAGCAGTACTTC CASSPPPGQGIYEQYF